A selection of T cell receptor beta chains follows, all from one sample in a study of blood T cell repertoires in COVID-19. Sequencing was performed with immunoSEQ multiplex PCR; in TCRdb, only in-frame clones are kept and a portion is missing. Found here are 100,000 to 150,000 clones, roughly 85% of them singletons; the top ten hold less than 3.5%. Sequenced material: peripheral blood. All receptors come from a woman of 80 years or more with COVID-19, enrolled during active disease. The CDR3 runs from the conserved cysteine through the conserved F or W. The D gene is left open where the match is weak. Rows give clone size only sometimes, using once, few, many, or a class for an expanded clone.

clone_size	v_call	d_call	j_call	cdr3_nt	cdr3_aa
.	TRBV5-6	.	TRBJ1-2	TGTGCCAGCAGCTTCGGGGGTCAGGGCTACACCTTC	CASSFGGQGYTF
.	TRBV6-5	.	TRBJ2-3	TGTGCCAGCAGCCCCGTCGGGAATACGCAGTATTTT	CASSPVGNTQYF
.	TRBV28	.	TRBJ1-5	TGTGCCAGCAGTCCGTATAGCAATCAGCCCCAGCATTTT	CASSPYSNQPQHF
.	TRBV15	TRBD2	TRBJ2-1	TGTGCCACCTCAGGCAGGGACTACCAGACGAATGAGCAGTTCTTC	CATSGRDYQTNEQFF
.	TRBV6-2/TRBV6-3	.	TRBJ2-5	TGTGCCAGCAGTTCACACAGCGGCTACCAAGAGACCCAGTACTTC	CASSSHSGYQETQYF
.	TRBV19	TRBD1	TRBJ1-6	TGTGCCAGTAGGCCAACAGGGGGCAATTCACCCCTCCACTTT	CASRPTGGNSPLHF
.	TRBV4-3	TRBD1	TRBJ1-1	TGCGCCAGCAGCCAAGAGTTTCAGGGGGACACTGAAGCTTTCTTT	CASSQEFQGDTEAFF
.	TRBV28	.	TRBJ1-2	TGTGCCGTACAGAGAGCAGATGGCTACACCTTC	CAVQRADGYTF
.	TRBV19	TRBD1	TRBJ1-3	TGTGCCAGTAGTATAGATCGGACAGGGCTTCTCTCTGGAAACACCATATATTTT	CASSIDRTGLLSGNTIYF
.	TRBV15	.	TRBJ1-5	TGTGCCACCAGCAGCCCGACGGGGGGTAGCAATCAGCCCCAGCATTTT	CATSSPTGGSNQPQHF
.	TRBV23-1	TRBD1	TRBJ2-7	TGCGCCATCGATCCGCTTGATCCGGGACAGGGGCGATACGAGCAGTACTTC	CAIDPLDPGQGRYEQYF
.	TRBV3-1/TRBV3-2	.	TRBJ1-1	TGTGCCAGCAGCCCCCCTTTTCTGAACACTGAAGCTTTCTTT	CASSPPFLNTEAFF
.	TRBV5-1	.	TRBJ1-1	TGCGCCAGCAGCTTGGGAGGAAGAGGGAGCACTGAAGCTTTCTTT	CASSLGGRGSTEAFF
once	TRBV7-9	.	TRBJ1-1	TGTGCCAGCAGCCATTATCCTACTACAGGGACTATTGAAGCTTTCTTT	CASSHYPTTGTIEAFF
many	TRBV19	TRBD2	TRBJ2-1	TGTGCCAGTAGTACCAGGTCACTAGCGGGGGAGCAGTTCTTC	CASSTRSLAGEQFF
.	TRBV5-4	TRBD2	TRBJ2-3	TGTGCCAGCAGCTTCCTAGCGGGAGGCAGCACAGATACGCAGTATTTT	CASSFLAGGSTDTQYF
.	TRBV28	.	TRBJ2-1	TGTGCCGTCCAGGTGCGGGACAATGAGCAGTTCTTC	CAVQVRDNEQFF
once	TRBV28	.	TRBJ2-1	TGTGCCAGCAGATTTAGCGGAAGCTCCTACAATGAGCAGTTCTTC	CASRFSGSSYNEQFF
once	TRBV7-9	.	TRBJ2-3	TGTGCCAGCAGCTTAATAGGGGACATCACAGATACGCAGTATTTT	CASSLIGDITDTQYF
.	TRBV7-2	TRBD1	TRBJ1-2	TGTGCCAGCAGCTTCCCAGGGGGCATTGACTATGGCTACACCTTC	CASSFPGGIDYGYTF